This T cell receptor (beta chain) emerged from a study of OX40 agonist ivuxolimab in advanced cancers. In the study overall: Intravenous ivuxolimab was administered to patients every 2 weeks at 0.01 to 10 mg/kg. Three individuals attained partial responses, comprising one hepatocellular carcinoma case and two cutaneous melanoma cases. Patients assigned to dose escalation were diagnosed with hepatocellular carcinoma, melanoma, renal cell or head and neck cancer.

In the case of this clone: Its target is not known.

Using immunoSEQ multiplex PCR, the repertoire was profiled, and TCRdb retains in-frame clones only, with some absent. The sample lists around 17,000 clones, roughly 85% occurring once. V dropped 7 bases and J dropped 6 bases, with 15 bases sitting between them. Per germline, CDR1 MDHEN and CDR2 SYDVKM. The CDR3 contains 13 residues. Study-level findings and limits: At 0.1 to 3.0 mg/kg and by week 6, clonal expansion occurred in CD4+ and CD8+ blood T cells.

This chain uses TRBV28 with TRBJ1-2; D possibly corresponds to TRBD1 (5 bases). Sequences were derived from CD4+ or CD8+ T cells sorted from blood, sampled in a trial of the OX40 agonist ivuxolimab. This clonotype originated in an adult with an advanced solid tumor such as melanoma, head and neck, liver or kidney cancer. The CDR3 bases are TGTGCCAGCACACACCAGGGCAGGGATGGCTACACCTTC. It yields the protein CASTHQGRDGYTF.